Given below is one T cell receptor beta chain in context. This record comes from a study of blood T cell repertoires in COVID-19. After removal of 4 bases from V and 7 bases from J, the junction contained 5 bases not matched to a gene. The CDR3 covers 12 residues. The germline gives CDR1 SGHRS, CDR2 YFSETQ. Sequencing used immunoSEQ multiplex PCR; TCRdb keeps in-frame clones, though not all of them. Of approximately 410,000 clones listed, 86% are singletons. The TCR comes from a woman in her 30s with active or convalescent COVID-19. Sequencing input: peripheral blood. The chain has TRBV5-1 and TRBJ2-7; 7 bases line up with TRBD2. The CDR3 region has the DNA TGCGCCAGCAGCCCGGGGAGGGTTGAGCAGTACTTC. It translates to CASSPGRVEQYF.